Presented here are 22 T cell receptor beta chains from one specimen sequenced in a study of cytomegalovirus exposure and HLA in healthy donors. The PCR had 60 Vbeta and 13 Jbeta primers. Measured with immunoSEQ multiplex PCR; TCRdb has only the in-frame clones, and not every one. The sample holds roughly 200,000 clones, 60% to 85% seen once. The material sequenced was PBMCs. The receptors derive from a male donor in good health and CMV-seronegative.

The chain links TRBV28 to TRBJ2-1; the D gene is possibly TRBD1 (6 bases). Germline-derived CDR1 and CDR2 are MDHEN and SYDVKM. V shed 3 bases and J shed 6 bases, with 21 bases lying between them. The CDR3 length is 17 residues. CDR3 bases: TGTGCCAGCAGTTTTGGGCAGGGGTGGAGTTTGGGCAATGAGCAGTTCTTC. This translates into CASSFGQGWSLGNEQFF.

The J gene is TRBJ2-7, the V gene TRBV5-4; TRBD1 agrees at 8 bases. There are 13 residues in the CDR3. CDR1 is SGHNT, CDR2 YYREEE, per germline (reference sequence). J was trimmed by 7 bases and V by 8 bases; bases with no gene match: 11. Here the CDR3 reads CASHRDRYKEQYF. In nucleotides, the CDR3 is TGTGCCAGTCACCGGGACAGGTACAAGGAGCAGTACTTC.

V and J are TRBV4-3 and TRBJ2-1, with 10 bases identical to TRBD2. Germline trimming cut 0 bases from V and 4 bases from J; bases unmatched to any gene: 6. CDR3 length: 17 residues. In germline, CDR1 is LGHNA, CDR2 YSLEER. Here the CDR3 DNA reads TGCGCCAGCAGCCAAGATTCAGGGACTAGCGTATACAATGAGCAGTTCTTC. It codes for CASSQDSGTSVYNEQFF.

This clone has only a few counts. The rearrangement uses TRBV27 and TRBJ1-5; 8 bases map to TRBD1. The CDR3 length is 17 residues. Germline V CDR1 and CDR2: MNHEY, SMNVEV (reference sequence). The J segment lost 3 bases and the V segment lost 7 bases, leaving 14 bases of the junction unmatched. This CDR3 reads CASTSLTGAVNNQPQHF. The CDR3 bases are TGTGCCAGCACGAGCCTGACAGGGGCGGTGAACAATCAGCCCCAGCATTTT.

This chain links TRBV4-2 with TRBJ2-7, with a weak D call TRBD1 (7 bases). Germline CDR1 and CDR2: LGHNA and YNFKEQ. The CDR3 length is 16 residues. With 5 bases removed from V and 2 bases from J, the gap between germline ends came to 19 bases. The CDR3 region has the DNA TGTGCCAGCAGCAAGGAACCAGGGGGGCTTACCTACGAGCAGTACTTC. Its protein product is CASSKEPGGLTYEQYF.

The chain employs TRBV30 and TRBJ1-1; unclear D gene. The germline V gene encodes CDR1 GTSNPN and CDR2 SVGIG (reference sequence). The V and J ends lost 2 bases and 6 bases respectively, with 10 bases between them. This CDR3 comprises 12 residues. The CDR3 spells CAWSREEPEAFF. The CDR3 coding sequence is TGTGCCTGGAGTCGAGAGGAACCTGAAGCTTTCTTT.

The chain links TRBV4-1 to TRBJ1-5, with D unclear. In germline, CDR1 is MGHRA, CDR2 YSYEKL. This CDR3 comprises 14 residues. Trimming took 4 bases from V and 2 from J, leaving 9 bases between them. CDR3 amino acids: CASSRSRGNQPQHF. CDR3 DNA: TGCGCCAGCAGCCGGAGCCGGGGCAATCAGCCCCAGCATTTT.

V is TRBV18 and J is TRBJ2-7; D is uncertain. The CDR3 runs 12 residues. Germline V gene lookup returns CDR1 KGHSH and CDR2 LQKENI. With 5 bases removed from V and 3 bases from J, the gap between germline ends came to 8 bases. The CDR3 region is CASSSYFYEQYF. CDR3 nucleotide sequence: TGTGCCAGCTCATCTTACTTCTACGAGCAGTACTTC.

The chain carries TRBV6-5 and TRBJ2-1; 10 bases line up with TRBD2. Germline CDR1 is MNHEY and CDR2 is SVGAGI. V shed 8 bases and J 4 bases; nucleotides not matched to a gene: 2. This CDR3 is built from 13 residues. This chain's CDR3 is CASSSGRYNEQFF. The CDR3 bases are TGTGCCAGCTCTAGCGGGAGATACAATGAGCAGTTCTTC.

With respect to this clone: One end of the junction fails to match germline, which may point to a read error. The chain couples TRBV4-2 to TRBJ2-1, with 9 nucleotides matching TRBD2. The CDR3 length is 15 residues. CDR1 is LGHNA, CDR2 YNFKEQ, per germline. The CDR3 here is CASSEERTSVREKFF. The CDR3 DNA reads TGTGCCAGCAGCGAAGAGAGGACTAGCGTGAGGGAAAAGTTCTTC.

CDR3 sequence (DNA): TGTGCCAGCAGCTCAACACGGGTAGGGGCTGAAGCTTTCTTT. Residues: CASSSTRVGAEAFF. The chain links TRBV9 to TRBJ1-1, with a tentative D call TRBD1 (5 bases). Trimming removed 4 bases from V and 6 bases from J, with 16 bases in between. The CDR3 extends over 14 amino acids. Germline values: CDR1 SGDLS, CDR2 YYNGEE.

The genes are TRBV2 and TRBJ2-7; D may be TRBD2 (6 bases). The CDR3 is 11 amino acids. CDR1 SNHLY and CDR2 FYNNEI come from the germline V gene. The V end was cut by 8 bases, the J end by 4 bases, with 9 bases between. The CDR3 sequence is CASSGVYEQYF. The CDR3, as DNA: TGTGCCAGCTCGGGAGTGTACGAGCAGTACTTC.

The chain joins TRBV7-3 to TRBJ2-1; the match to TRBD2 covers 8 bases. Germline V gives CDR1 SGHTA, CDR2 FQGTGA. V lost 6 bases to trimming and J lost 6 bases; unmatched junction nucleotides: 4. CDR3 size: 13 residues. CDR3 in amino acids: CASRPGGGNEQFF. The DNA for the CDR3 is TGTGCCAGCAGGCCGGGGGGGGGCAATGAGCAGTTCTTC.

This clone was seen more than once but under ten times. Other DNA sequences from this sample encode an identical CDR3 as well. This sequence joins TRBV19 and TRBJ2-1; 8 bases map to TRBD2. The CDR3 has 14 residues. Germline CDR1 and CDR2: LNHDA and SQIVND (reference sequence). J was trimmed by 2 bases and V by 7 bases; bases with no gene match: 4. Written as DNA, the CDR3 is TGTGCCAGTACACGGGAGGGACCCTACAATGAGCAGTTCTTC. Translated, it gives CASTREGPYNEQFF.

CDR3 DNA: TGTGCCAGCAGTCCAGGGTATACTGAAGCTTTCTTT. This translates into CASSPGYTEAFF. The rearrangement joins TRBV27 to TRBJ1-1, with D possibly TRBD1 on 5 matching bases. Germline V CDR1 and CDR2: MNHEY, SMNVEV (reference sequence). The V end was cut by 5 bases, the J end by 5 bases, with 9 bases between. The CDR3 is 12 amino acids.

J is TRBJ2-6 and V is TRBV28; D may be TRBD1 (5 bases). The V end was cut by 6 bases, the J end by 7 bases, with 13 bases between. The CDR3 spans 14 residues. The germline CDR1 and CDR2 sequences are MDHEN and SYDVKM. CDR3 DNA: TGTGCCAGCAGAGGGGTGCGAGGTGCCAACGTCCTGACTTTC. Encoded protein: CASRGVRGANVLTF. Variable domain in full (rest from reference TRBV28 and TRBJ2-6): DVKVTQSSRYLVKRTGEKVFLECVQDMDHENMFWYRQDPGLGLRLIYFSYDVKMKEKGDIPEGYSVSREKKERFSLILESASTNQTSMYLCASRGVRGANVLTFGAGSRLTVL.

The gene calls are TRBV7-8 and TRBJ1-1; the D is unclear. Trimming stripped 5 bases from V and 0 bases from J, with 10 bases between. Germline CDR1 and CDR2: SGHVS and FQNEAQ. This CDR3 has 14 residues. The CDR3 region has the DNA TGTGCCAGCAGCGCCGTTACACTGAACACTGAAGCTTTCTTT. This codes for CASSAVTLNTEAFF. The complete variable domain, with remaining parts taken from reference TRBV7-8 and TRBJ1-1, reads GAGVSQSPRYKVAKRGQDVALRCDPISGHVSLFWYQQALGQGPEFLTYFQNEAQLDKSGLPSDRFFAERPEGSVSTLKIQRTQQEDSAVYLCASSAVTLNTEAFFGQGTRLTVV.

The chain carries TRBV30 and TRBJ1-4, with D possibly being TRBD1 (5 bases). Germline assignment: CDR1 GTSNPN and CDR2 SVGIG (reference sequence). Deletions cut 0 bases from V and 0 bases from J, with 17 bases between. The CDR3 sequence is 18 residues long. DNA for the CDR3: TGTGCCTGGAGTGTGACACTTGGGGGGAGGTCAACTAATGAAAAACTGTTTTTT. This sequence encodes CAWSVTLGGRSTNEKLFF.

The J gene is TRBJ1-2, the V gene TRBV6-1, with TRBD1 identical over 7 bases. Germline assignment: CDR1 MNHNS and CDR2 SASEGT. This CDR3 is built from 13 residues. The junction had 9 bases not matched to a gene; V was cut back by 6 bases and J by 8 bases. The CDR3 coding sequence is TGTGCCAGCAGGGAAACAGGGGACGGGGGCTACACCTTC. Amino acid sequence: CASRETGDGGYTF.

The rearrangement links TRBV19 to TRBJ2-1; 11 positions agree with TRBD2. This CDR3 spans 15 amino acids. Losses at the gene ends were 4 bases for V and 4 bases for J; bases not matched to a gene: 3. Germline V gene lookup returns CDR1 LNHDA and CDR2 SQIVND (reference sequence). CDR3 amino acids: CASSKTSGIYNEQFF. CDR3 DNA sequence: TGTGCCAGTAGTAAGACTAGCGGGATTTACAATGAGCAGTTCTTC.

The rearrangement uses TRBV5-1 and TRBJ2-7; 7 bases fit TRBD2. CDR1 SGHRS and CDR2 YFSETQ come from the germline V gene. V dropped 0 bases and J dropped 2; count of bases not matched to a gene: 8. The CDR3 covers 16 residues. The DNA of the CDR3 is TGCGCCAGCAGCTTGGGTTCGCGGGAGAGACCCTACGAGCAGTACTTC. Residues: CASSLGSRERPYEQYF.

This chain links TRBV15 with TRBJ2-3, with TRBD2 matching 7 bases. Germline V gene lookup returns CDR1 LNHNV and CDR2 YYDKDF (reference sequence). The trim removed 3 bases at V and 2 bases at J, leaving 11 bases unmatched. The CDR3 length is 17 residues. For the CDR3, the DNA is TGTGCCACCAGCAGTTTACATCAGCGGGGACTCACAGATACGCAGTATTTT. Residues: CATSSLHQRGLTDTQYF.